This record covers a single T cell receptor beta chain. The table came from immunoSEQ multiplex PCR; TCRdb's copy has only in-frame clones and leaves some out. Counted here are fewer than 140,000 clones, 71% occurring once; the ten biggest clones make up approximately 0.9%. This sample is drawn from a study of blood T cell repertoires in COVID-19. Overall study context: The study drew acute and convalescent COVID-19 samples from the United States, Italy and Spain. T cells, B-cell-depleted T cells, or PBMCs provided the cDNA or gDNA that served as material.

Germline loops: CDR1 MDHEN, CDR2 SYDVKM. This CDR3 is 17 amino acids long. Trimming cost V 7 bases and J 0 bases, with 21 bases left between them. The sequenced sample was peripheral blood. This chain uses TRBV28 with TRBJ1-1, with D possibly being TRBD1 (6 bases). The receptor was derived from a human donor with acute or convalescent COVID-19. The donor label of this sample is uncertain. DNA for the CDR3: TGTGCCAGCACCCCAGCGGGGGCTTCCTCCATGAACACTGAAGCTTTCTTT. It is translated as CASTPAGASSMNTEAFF.